The 21 T cell receptor beta chains below come from one sample, sequenced in a study of post-analysis software for immune sequencing data. Built from TCR beta cDNA, the libraries had unique molecular identifiers in them. TCRdb redid the calling of the PCR reads with MiXCR, one entry per CDR3 protein. The data contain 350,000 to 450,000 distinct CDR3 sequences, roughly 35% of them singletons. General study results and limits: Included in a set of about 5 TRBV segments more frequent in patients than controls were TRBV5-6, TRBV5-1 and TRBV20-1.

Their antigen targets remain unknown. The source material was blood. The receptors derive from a girl between 10 and 17 years old with multiple sclerosis.

The V and J genes are TRBV6-5 and TRBJ2-1; 9 bases are a match to TRBD2. The CDR3 sequence is 16 residues long. V gave up 2 bases and J gave up 3 bases; unmatched junction bases: 5. Germline V gene sequence: CDR1 MNHEY, CDR2 SVGAGI. The CDR3 loop reads CASSYQGLAYYNEQFF. CDR3 coding DNA: TGTGCCAGCAGTTACCAGGGACTAGCCTACTACAATGAGCAGTTCTTC.

This clonotype was seen a few times. V usage is TRBV7-3 and J usage is TRBJ2-1; 9 bases map to TRBD1. The V segment lost 4 bases and the J segment 4 bases; nucleotides outside the gene matches: 11. The germline V gene has CDR1 SGHTA and CDR2 FQGTGA. The CDR3 length is 17 residues. The CDR3 loop reads CASSSKPGTGIYNEQFF. The CDR3 bases are TGTGCCAGCAGCTCCAAGCCGGGGACAGGGATATACAATGAGCAGTTCTTC.

This clonotype was counted a few times. V and J are TRBV6-5 and TRBJ2-1; 8 bases map to TRBD2. The CDR3 contains 16 residues. Germline CDR1 and CDR2: MNHEY and SVGAGI. The ends lost 0 bases at V and 6 bases at J; junction bases unmatched: 7. In nucleotides, the CDR3 is TGTGCCAGCAGTTACTCTCGGGGGGGGGCTTTCAATGAGCAGTTCTTC. Protein: CASSYSRGGAFNEQFF.

This clonotype was observed a few times. The V and J genes are TRBV27 and TRBJ2-7; D is ambiguous. The germline V gene has CDR1 MNHEY and CDR2 SMNVEV (reference sequence). V gave up 6 bases and J gave up 0 bases, with 12 bases separating them. The CDR3 has 14 amino acids. CDR3 DNA: TGTGCCAGCAGCTCCTGGGCTGTCTCCTACGAGCAGTACTTC. Protein product: CASSSWAVSYEQYF.

This clonotype has more than one count but fewer than ten. This chain joins TRBV4-1 and TRBJ2-3; TRBD1 agrees at 8 bases. CDR3 length: 14 residues. The V gene's germline CDR1 is MGHRA and CDR2 YSYEKL. The ends lost 2 bases at V and 3 bases at J; junction bases unmatched: 1. The CDR3 is CASSQRTGTDTQYF. The CDR3 DNA follows: TGCGCCAGCAGCCAAAGGACAGGGACAGATACGCAGTATTTT.

The chain is built from TRBV6-6 and TRBJ2-2, with D tentatively TRBD1 or TRBD2 (5 bases each). Germline CDR1 is MNHNY and CDR2 is SVGAGI (reference sequence). Trimming stripped 2 bases from V and 4 bases from J, with 17 bases between. The CDR3 is made up of 17 amino acids. This CDR3 is CASSYGDRNIPTGELFF. The CDR3 DNA reads TGTGCCAGCAGTTACGGGGACCGTAATATACCCACCGGGGAGCTGTTTTTT.

This clonotype was observed a few times. The chain carries TRBV12-3 or TRBV12-4 and TRBJ1-5; TRBD1 matches at 9 bases. The junction had 14 bases not matched to a gene; V was cut back by 7 bases and J by 7 bases. The CDR3 loop spans 16 amino acids. In DNA form, the CDR3 reads TGTGCCAGCATGTGGGGCCGGGACAGGGTACGGCAGCCCCAGCATTTT. Its translation: CASMWGRDRVRQPQHF.

V usage is TRBV5-1 and J usage is TRBJ2-1, with TRBD1 identical over 9 bases. This CDR3 spans 15 amino acids. With 4 bases clipped from V and 6 bases from J, the junction kept 8 bases outside the gene matches. CDR1 is SGHRS, CDR2 YFSETQ, per germline. The CDR3 region is CASSPSGQGTNEQFF. DNA of the CDR3: TGCGCCAGCAGCCCCTCGGGACAGGGCACCAATGAGCAGTTCTTC.

About this clonotype itself: The CDR3 ends on some other residue instead of the conserved phenylalanine or tryptophan, so this is likely a read error. J is TRBJ2-3 and V is TRBV29-1, with D unclear. The V gene lost 7 bases and the J gene lost 0 bases, with 14 bases spanning the gap. The CDR3 sequence is 14 residues long. In germline, CDR1 is SQVTM, CDR2 ANQGSEA. This CDR3 is CSAGTPSSTDTQYV. Written as DNA, the CDR3 is TGCAGCGCCGGAACACCGTCTAGCACAGATACGCAGTATGTT.

The V call is TRBV7-9, the J call TRBJ2-1; D ambiguous. The V gene lost 5 bases and the J gene lost 4 bases, with 12 bases spanning the gap. This CDR3 has 14 amino acids. Germline V gene lookup returns CDR1 SEHNR and CDR2 FQNEAQ (reference sequence). The CDR3 nucleotides read TGTGCCAGCAGCCCGCTCGTGGGGTACAATGAGCAGTTCTTC. Its translation: CASSPLVGYNEQFF.

This chain uses TRBV13 with TRBJ2-1; D possibly uses TRBD1 or TRBD2 (5 bases each). Germline CDR1 is PRHDT and CDR2 is FYEKMQ (reference sequence). V lost 6 bases, J lost 12 bases, and 27 bases lay in between. The CDR3 length is 16 residues. DNA of the CDR3: TGTGCCAGCAGTCTCTTCCGGGACCGAGCCGACGCGGGGCAGTTCTTC. It yields the protein CASSLFRDRADAGQFF. Complete variable domain (other parts from reference TRBV13 and TRBJ2-1): AAGVIQSPRHLIKEKRETATLKCYPIPRHDTVYWYQQGPGQDPQFLISFYEKMQSDKGSIPDRFSAQQFSDYHSELNMSSLELGDSALYFCASSLFRDRADAGQFFGPGTRLTVL.

The chain carries TRBV5-1 and TRBJ1-5, with D unresolved. This CDR3 has 14 amino acids. The germline V and J ends were trimmed by 7 bases and 6 bases, with 17 bases remaining between them. CDR1 and CDR2 (germline): SGHRS, YFSETQ. The CDR3 DNA follows: TGCGCCAGCTCAGTGGCCGGGGAGGGTCAGCCCCAGCATTTT. The encoded protein is CASSVAGEGQPQHF. The full variable domain, with the rest looked up from reference TRBV5-1 and TRBJ1-5, is KAGVTQTPRYLIKTRGQQVTLSCSPISGHRSVSWYQQTPGQGLQFLFEYFSETQRNKGNFPGRFSGRQFSNSRSEMNVSTLELGDSALYLCASSVAGEGQPQHFGDGTRLSIL.

V gene TRBV14 combines with J gene TRBJ2-1; D perhaps matches TRBD1 (6 bases). CDR1 and CDR2 from the germline V gene are SGHDN and FVKESK. This CDR3 has 15 amino acids. V lost 2 bases and J lost 0, with 8 bases in between. The CDR3 DNA is TGTGCCAGCAGCCAAAGAGGGGGCTCCTACAATGAGCAGTTCTTC. It codes for CASSQRGGSYNEQFF.

This chain uses TRBV6-1 with TRBJ2-5; D is unclear. CDR1 is MNHNS and CDR2 is SASEGT in the germline V gene. V was clipped by 6 bases and J by 5 bases, with 13 bases between them. The CDR3 is 13 residues long. DNA for the CDR3: TGTGCCAGCAGGGCACCGGTAGAGGAGACCCAGTACTTC. Encoded protein: CASRAPVEETQYF.

This clonotype was recorded at least ten times. The chain employs TRBV12-3 or TRBV12-4 and TRBJ2-1; 10 bases match TRBD2. The trim removed 5 bases at V and 6 bases at J, leaving 4 bases unmatched. The CDR3 runs 14 residues. CDR3 DNA sequence: TGTGCCAGCAGTCCCCAGCGGGGGGGCAATGAGCAGTTCTTC. Encoded protein: CASSPQRGGNEQFF.

The gene calls are TRBV5-5 and TRBJ2-3; TRBD1 aligns across 7 bases. Trimming took 2 bases from V and 4 from J; bases not matched to a gene: 7. The CDR3 runs to 15 residues. Germline values: CDR1 SGHKS, CDR2 YYEKEE (reference sequence). The CDR3 DNA sequence: TGTGCCAGCAGCTTTGACAGGGTACGCGCAGATACGCAGTATTTT. Translation: CASSFDRVRADTQYF.

This clonotype showed up just a few times. The chain joins TRBV29-1 to TRBJ2-4, with D uncertain. The CDR3 loop spans 13 amino acids. The germline V gene has CDR1 SQVTM and CDR2 ANQGSEA. Trimming took 5 bases from V and 7 from J, leaving 15 bases between them. CDR3 protein: CSVFLGPGNIQYF. DNA of the CDR3: TGCAGCGTTTTCCTTGGGCCCGGTAACATTCAGTACTTC.

A single count supports this clonotype. The chain is built from TRBV12-3 or TRBV12-4 and TRBJ1-2; D is uncertain. This CDR3 spans 12 amino acids. The V end was cut by 4 bases, the J end by 7 bases, with 10 bases between. The CDR3 DNA reads TGTGCCAGCAGTTCTGAGGGCTTTGGCTACACCTTC. Protein: CASSSEGFGYTF.

The rearrangement joins TRBV5-6 to TRBJ1-6, with D unresolved. The CDR3 spans 14 residues. Germline V gives CDR1 SGHDT, CDR2 YYEEEE. Trimming removed 1 base at V and 8 bases at J, with 10 bases between. In DNA, the CDR3 is TGTGCCAGCAGCTTGCTGGGTGCCGATTCACCCCTCCACTTT. Translating it yields CASSLLGADSPLHF.

The rearrangement uses TRBV6-4 and TRBJ2-3, with D perhaps being TRBD1 or TRBD2 (6 bases each). Germline V gene data show CDR1 as MRHNA and CDR2 as SNTAGT. The CDR3 consists of 16 residues. V lost 6 bases, J lost 4 bases, and 20 bases lay in between. The CDR3: CASSPQEGGNADTQYF. CDR3 nucleotide sequence: TGTGCCAGCAGCCCACAGGAGGGGGGCAACGCAGATACGCAGTATTTT.

J is TRBJ2-3 and V is TRBV5-1, with 9 bases lining up with TRBD2. The germline gives CDR1 SGHRS, CDR2 YFSETQ. This CDR3 comprises 15 residues. V gave up 4 bases and J gave up 5 bases; unmatched junction bases: 8. Here the CDR3 reads CASSVSGGFEDTQYF. The CDR3 DNA is TGCGCCAGCAGCGTCAGCGGGGGGTTCGAAGATACGCAGTATTTT.